This TCR beta chain was sequenced in a study of blood T cell repertoires in COVID-19. With 0 bases clipped from V and 8 bases from J, the junction kept 9 bases outside the gene matches. This CDR3 contains 15 residues. Per the germline V gene, CDR1 is SEHNR and CDR2 is FQNEAQ (reference sequence). This clone was counted once. This table comes from immunoSEQ multiplex PCR, and its TCRdb copy is limited to in-frame clones, with some not included. The sample records about 200,000 clones, about 90% being singletons. The V and J genes are TRBV7-9 and TRBJ1-2, with 7 bases that match TRBD1. Material: peripheral blood. The receptor's source is a man aged 30 to 39 with acute or convalescent COVID-19. The DNA of the CDR3 is TGTGCCAGCAGCTTAGCTGAGGGACAGTCGGGAGGCTACACCTTC. This gives the protein CASSLAEGQSGGYTF.